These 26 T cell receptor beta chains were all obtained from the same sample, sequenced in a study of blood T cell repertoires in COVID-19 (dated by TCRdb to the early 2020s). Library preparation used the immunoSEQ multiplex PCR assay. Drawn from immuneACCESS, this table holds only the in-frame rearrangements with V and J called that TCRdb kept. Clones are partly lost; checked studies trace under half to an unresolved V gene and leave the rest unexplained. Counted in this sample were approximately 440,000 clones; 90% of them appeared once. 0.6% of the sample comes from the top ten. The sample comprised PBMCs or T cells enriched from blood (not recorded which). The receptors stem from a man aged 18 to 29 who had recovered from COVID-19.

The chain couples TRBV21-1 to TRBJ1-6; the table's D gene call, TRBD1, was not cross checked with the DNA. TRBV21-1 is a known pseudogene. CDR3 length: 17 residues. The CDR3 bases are TGTGCCAGCAGCAAAATCAGGGGTCCGTCCTATAATTCACCCCTCCACTTT. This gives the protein CASSKIRGPSYNSPLHF.

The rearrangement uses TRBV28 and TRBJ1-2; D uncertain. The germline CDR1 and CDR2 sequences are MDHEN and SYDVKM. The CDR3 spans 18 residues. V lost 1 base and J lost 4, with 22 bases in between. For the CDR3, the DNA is TGTGCCAGCAGTTTATTTCCCGGCGCCGGTCTGCGCGGCTATGGCTACACCTTC. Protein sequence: CASSLFPGAGLRGYGYTF.

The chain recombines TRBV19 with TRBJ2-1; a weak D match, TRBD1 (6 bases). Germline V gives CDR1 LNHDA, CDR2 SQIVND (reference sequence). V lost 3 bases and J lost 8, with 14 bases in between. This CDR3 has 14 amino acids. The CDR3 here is CASSMSLEGDEQFF. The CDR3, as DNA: TGTGCCAGTAGTATGTCCCTTGAGGGGGATGAGCAGTTCTTC.

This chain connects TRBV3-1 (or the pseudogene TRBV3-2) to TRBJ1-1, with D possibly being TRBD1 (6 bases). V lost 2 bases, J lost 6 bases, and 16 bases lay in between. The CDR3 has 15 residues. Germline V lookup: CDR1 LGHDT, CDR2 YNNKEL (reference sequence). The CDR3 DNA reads TGTGCCAGCAGCCAATCCGGGACAAGACGCTCTGAAGCTTTCTTT. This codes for CASSQSGTRRSEAFF.

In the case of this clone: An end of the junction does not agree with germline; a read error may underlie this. The CDR3 loop is CASNEASNEQYF. The CDR3 nucleotides are TGTGCCAGTAACGAAGCCTCCAACGAGCAGTACTTC. The chain couples TRBV7-9 to TRBJ2-7, with D unclear. Germline values: CDR1 SEHNR, CDR2 FQNEAQ (reference sequence). This CDR3 region has 12 residues.

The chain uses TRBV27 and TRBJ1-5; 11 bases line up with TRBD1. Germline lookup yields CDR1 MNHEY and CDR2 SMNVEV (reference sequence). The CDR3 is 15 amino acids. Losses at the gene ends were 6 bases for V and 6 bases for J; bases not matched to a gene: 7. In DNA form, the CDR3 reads TGTGCCAGCAGCTCCGGGACAGGGGGAATTCAGCCCCAGCATTTT. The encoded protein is CASSSGTGGIQPQHF.

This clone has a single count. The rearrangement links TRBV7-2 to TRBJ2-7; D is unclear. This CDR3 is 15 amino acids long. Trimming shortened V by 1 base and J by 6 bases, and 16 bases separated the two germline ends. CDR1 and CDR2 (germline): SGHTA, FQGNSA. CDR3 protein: CASSLGPVWALEQYF. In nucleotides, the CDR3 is TGTGCCAGCAGCTTAGGTCCGGTTTGGGCCCTCGAGCAGTACTTC.

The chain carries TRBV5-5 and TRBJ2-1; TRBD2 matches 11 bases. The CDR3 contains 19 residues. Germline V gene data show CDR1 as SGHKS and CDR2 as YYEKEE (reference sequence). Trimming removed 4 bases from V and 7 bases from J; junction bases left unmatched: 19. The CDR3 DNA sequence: TGTGCCAGCAGCCACCTTCCCGGTAGCGGGGGGGCCTTCTCTAATGAGCAGTTCTTC. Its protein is CASSHLPGSGGAFSNEQFF.

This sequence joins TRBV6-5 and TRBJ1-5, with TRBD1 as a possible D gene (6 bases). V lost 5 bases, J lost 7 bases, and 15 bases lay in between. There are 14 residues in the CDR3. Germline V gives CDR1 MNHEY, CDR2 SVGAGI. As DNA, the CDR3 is TGTGCCAGCAGTATAGCGACAGGCGGACAGCCCCAGCATTTT. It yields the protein CASSIATGGQPQHF.

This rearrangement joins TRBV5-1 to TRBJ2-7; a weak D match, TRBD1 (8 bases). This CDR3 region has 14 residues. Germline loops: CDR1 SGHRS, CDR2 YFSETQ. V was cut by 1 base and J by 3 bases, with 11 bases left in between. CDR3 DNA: TGCGCCAGCAGCTTGACAGGGGGGGTCTACGAGCAGTACTTC. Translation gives CASSLTGGVYEQYF.

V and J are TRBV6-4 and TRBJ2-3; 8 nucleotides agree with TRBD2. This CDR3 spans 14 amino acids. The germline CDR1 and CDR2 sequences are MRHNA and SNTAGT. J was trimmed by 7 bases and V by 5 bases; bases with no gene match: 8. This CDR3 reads CASSPGRDPNTQYF. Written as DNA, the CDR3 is TGTGCCAGCAGTCCCGGGAGGGATCCCAATACGCAGTATTTT.

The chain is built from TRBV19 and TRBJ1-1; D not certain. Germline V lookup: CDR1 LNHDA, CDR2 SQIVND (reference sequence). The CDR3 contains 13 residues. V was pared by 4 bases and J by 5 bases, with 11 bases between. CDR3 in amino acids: CASSNRGLTEAFF. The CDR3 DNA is TGTGCCAGTAGTAACCGGGGTTTGACTGAAGCTTTCTTT.

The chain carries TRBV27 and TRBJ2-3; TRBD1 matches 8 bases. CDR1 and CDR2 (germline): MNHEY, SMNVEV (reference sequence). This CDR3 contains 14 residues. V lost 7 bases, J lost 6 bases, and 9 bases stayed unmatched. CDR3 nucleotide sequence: TGTGCCAGCACATCCCCCGGACAGGGTGATACGCAGTATTTT. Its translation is CASTSPGQGDTQYF.

This CDR3 reads CASSGDRRKNQPQHF. The DNA of the CDR3 is TGTGCCAGCAGTGGGGACAGAAGGAAAAATCAGCCCCAGCATTTT. The chain uses TRBV25-1 and TRBJ1-5; 7 nucleotides agree with TRBD1. This CDR3 has 15 amino acids. The V and J ends lost 4 bases and 4 bases, in that order; junction bases with no gene match: 7. The germline gives CDR1 MGHDK, CDR2 SYGVNS.

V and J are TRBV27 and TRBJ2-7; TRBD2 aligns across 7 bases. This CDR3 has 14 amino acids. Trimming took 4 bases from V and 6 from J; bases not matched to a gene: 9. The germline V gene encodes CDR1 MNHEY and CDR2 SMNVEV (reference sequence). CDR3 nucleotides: TGTGCCAGCAGTTCCCTGGCCGGGACTACCGAGCAGTACTTC. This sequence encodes CASSSLAGTTEQYF.

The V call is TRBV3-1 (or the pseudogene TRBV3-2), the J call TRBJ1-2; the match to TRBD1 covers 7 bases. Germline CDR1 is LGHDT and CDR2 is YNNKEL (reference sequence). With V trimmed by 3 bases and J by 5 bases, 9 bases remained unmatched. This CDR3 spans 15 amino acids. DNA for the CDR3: TGTGCCAGCAGCCAGACGACAGGGACCCTTTATGGCTACACCTTC. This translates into CASSQTTGTLYGYTF.

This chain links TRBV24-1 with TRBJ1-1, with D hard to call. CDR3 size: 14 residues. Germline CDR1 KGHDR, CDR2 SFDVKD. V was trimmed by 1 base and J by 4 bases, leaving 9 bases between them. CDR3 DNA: TGTGCCACCAGTGATTTAAAGAGGGTCACTGAAGCTTTCTTT. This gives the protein CATSDLKRVTEAFF.

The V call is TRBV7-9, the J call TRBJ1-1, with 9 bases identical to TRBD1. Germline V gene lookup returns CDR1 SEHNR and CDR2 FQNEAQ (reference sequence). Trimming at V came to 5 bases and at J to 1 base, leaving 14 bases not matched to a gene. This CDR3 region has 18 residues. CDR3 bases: TGTGCCAGCAGCCTTACTCTTACTGCGGGACAGGGGAACACTGAAGCTTTCTTT. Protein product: CASSLTLTAGQGNTEAFF.

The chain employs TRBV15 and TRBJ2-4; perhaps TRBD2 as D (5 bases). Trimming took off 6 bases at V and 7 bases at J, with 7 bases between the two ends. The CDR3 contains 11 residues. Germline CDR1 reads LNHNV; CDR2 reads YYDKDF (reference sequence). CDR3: CATSSSNIQYF. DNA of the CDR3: TGTGCCACCAGTTCTAGCAACATTCAGTACTTC.

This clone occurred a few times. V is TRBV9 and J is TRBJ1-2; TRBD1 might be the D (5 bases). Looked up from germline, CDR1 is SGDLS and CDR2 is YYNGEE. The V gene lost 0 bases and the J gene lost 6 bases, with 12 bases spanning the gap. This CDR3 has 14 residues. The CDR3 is CASSVVGSGDGYTF. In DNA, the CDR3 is TGTGCCAGCAGCGTAGTAGGGTCGGGGGATGGCTACACCTTC.

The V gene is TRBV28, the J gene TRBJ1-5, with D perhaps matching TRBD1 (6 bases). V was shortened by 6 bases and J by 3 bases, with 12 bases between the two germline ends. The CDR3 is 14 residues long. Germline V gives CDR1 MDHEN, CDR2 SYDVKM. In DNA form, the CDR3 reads TGTGCCAGCAGGACAGGACAGCTCAATCAGCCCCAGCATTTT. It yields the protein CASRTGQLNQPQHF.

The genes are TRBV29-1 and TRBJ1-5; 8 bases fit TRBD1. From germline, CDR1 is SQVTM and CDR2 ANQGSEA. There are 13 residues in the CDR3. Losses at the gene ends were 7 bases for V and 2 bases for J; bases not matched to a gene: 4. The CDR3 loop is CSATTGGNQPQHF. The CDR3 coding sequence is TGCAGCGCTACGACAGGGGGCAATCAGCCCCAGCATTTT.

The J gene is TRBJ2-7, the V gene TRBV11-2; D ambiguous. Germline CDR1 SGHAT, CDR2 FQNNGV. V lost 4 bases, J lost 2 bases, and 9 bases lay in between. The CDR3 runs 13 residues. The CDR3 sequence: CASSSLRTYEQYF. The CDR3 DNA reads TGTGCCAGCAGCTCCCTCAGGACCTACGAGCAGTACTTC.

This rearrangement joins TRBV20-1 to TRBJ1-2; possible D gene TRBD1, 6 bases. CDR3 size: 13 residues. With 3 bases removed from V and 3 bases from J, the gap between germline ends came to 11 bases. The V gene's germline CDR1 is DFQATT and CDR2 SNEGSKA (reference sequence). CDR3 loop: CSASGGGYYGYTF. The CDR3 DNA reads TGCAGTGCTAGTGGAGGGGGTTACTATGGCTACACCTTC.

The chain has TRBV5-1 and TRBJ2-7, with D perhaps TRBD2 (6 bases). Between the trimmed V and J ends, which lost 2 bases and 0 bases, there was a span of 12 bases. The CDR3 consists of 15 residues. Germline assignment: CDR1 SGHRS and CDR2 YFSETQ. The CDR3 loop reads CASSLFAGSSYEQYF. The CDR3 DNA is TGCGCCAGCAGCTTATTTGCGGGAAGCTCCTACGAGCAGTACTTC.

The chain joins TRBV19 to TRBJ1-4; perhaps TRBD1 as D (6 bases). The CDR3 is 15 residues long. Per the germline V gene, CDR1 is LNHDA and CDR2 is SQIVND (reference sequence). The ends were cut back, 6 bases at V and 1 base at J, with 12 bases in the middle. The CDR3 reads CASSIRQETNEKLFF. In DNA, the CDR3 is TGTGCCAGTAGCATACGACAGGAAACTAATGAAAAACTGTTTTTT. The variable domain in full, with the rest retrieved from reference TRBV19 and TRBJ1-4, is DGGITQSPKYLFRKEGQNVTLSCEQNLNHDAMYWYRQDPGQGLRLIYYSQIVNDFQKGDIAEGYSVSREKKESFPLTVTSAQKNPTAFYLCASSIRQETNEKLFFGSGTQLSVL.